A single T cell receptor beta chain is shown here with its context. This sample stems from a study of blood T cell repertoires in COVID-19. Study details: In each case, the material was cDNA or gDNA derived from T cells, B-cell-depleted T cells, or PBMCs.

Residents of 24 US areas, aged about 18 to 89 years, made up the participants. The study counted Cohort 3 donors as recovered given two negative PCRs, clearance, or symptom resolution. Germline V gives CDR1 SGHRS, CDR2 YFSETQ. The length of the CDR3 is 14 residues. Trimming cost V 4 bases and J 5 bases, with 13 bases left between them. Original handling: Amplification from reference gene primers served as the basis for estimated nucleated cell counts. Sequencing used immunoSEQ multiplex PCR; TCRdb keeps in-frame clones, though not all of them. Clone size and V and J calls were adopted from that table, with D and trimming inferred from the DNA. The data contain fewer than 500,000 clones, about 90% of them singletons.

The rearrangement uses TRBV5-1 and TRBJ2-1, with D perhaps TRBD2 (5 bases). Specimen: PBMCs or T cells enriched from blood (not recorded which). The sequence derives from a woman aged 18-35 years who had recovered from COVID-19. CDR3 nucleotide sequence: TGCGCCAGCAGCACCCGAGGAGCGGACAATGAGCAGTTCTTC. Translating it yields CASSTRGADNEQFF.